What follows are 23 T cell receptor beta chains derived from one specimen sequenced in a study of blood T cell repertoires in COVID-19. Profiled with immunoSEQ multiplex PCR; TCRdb holds only in-frame clones, not every one. The table includes approximately 93,000 clones, approximately 86% detected once. The sequencing sample was made of peripheral blood. All receptors derive from a man between 45 and 60 years old with COVID-19, enrolled during active disease.

This chain links TRBV3-1 (or the pseudogene TRBV3-2) with TRBJ2-5; possibly TRBD2 for D (5 bases). This CDR3 is 12 amino acids long. Trimming removed 1 base from V and 7 bases from J, with 7 bases in between. Germline V gene lookup returns CDR1 LGHDT and CDR2 YNNKEL (reference sequence). CDR3 sequence (DNA): TGTGCCAGCAGCCAAGGAGAGGGGACCCAGTACTTC. Amino acids: CASSQGEGTQYF.

The chain carries TRBV30 and TRBJ2-2, with 8 bases matching TRBD1. This CDR3 has 13 residues. The V gene's germline CDR1 is GTSNPN and CDR2 SVGIG (reference sequence). The junction had 7 bases not matched to a gene; V was cut back by 8 bases and J by 5 bases. The CDR3 coding sequence is TGTGCCGGAAGTACAGGGGGTACCGGGGAGCTGTTTTTT. Amino acids: CAGSTGGTGELFF.

V gene TRBV5-4 combines with J gene TRBJ2-1; 16 bases are shared with TRBD2. The CDR3 runs to 16 residues. Germline values: CDR1 SGHNT, CDR2 YYREEE (reference sequence). V lost 4 bases and J lost 10; bases outside the gene matches: 8. CDR3 nucleotides: TGTGCCAGCAGCAAAGGGACTAGCGGGGGGGCCTTGGAGCAGTTCTTC. It translates to CASSKGTSGGALEQFF.

This rearrangement joins TRBV27 to TRBJ1-2; 8 bases map to TRBD1. The V gene's germline CDR1 is MNHEY and CDR2 SMNVEV (reference sequence). The CDR3 sequence is 15 residues long. J gave up 5 bases and V 5 bases, and 10 bases lay outside the gene matches. The CDR3 coding sequence is TGTGCCAGCAGTATTACCAGGGGGCCTGAATATGGCTACACCTTC. Its protein product is CASSITRGPEYGYTF.

This rearrangement joins TRBV11-3 to TRBJ2-7; D is unresolved. Trimming removed 0 bases from V and 3 bases from J, with 9 bases in between. This CDR3 comprises 14 residues. Germline V lookup: CDR1 SGHNT, CDR2 YENEEA. Here the CDR3 reads CASSLDSGDYEQYF. CDR3 sequence (DNA): TGTGCCAGCAGCTTAGATTCTGGAGACTACGAGCAGTACTTC.

The chain recombines TRBV5-1 with TRBJ1-5; weak D call: TRBD1 (6 bases). This CDR3 has 16 amino acids. The ends were cut back, 4 bases at V and 6 bases at J, with 20 bases in the middle. In germline, CDR1 is SGHRS, CDR2 YFSETQ. CDR3 DNA: TGCGCCAGCAGCCCGGTGCCTACAGGGAATAGTCAGCCCCAGCATTTT. Protein product: CASSPVPTGNSQPQHF. Drawing the rest from reference TRBV5-1 and TRBJ1-5, the complete variable domain is KAGVTQTPRYLIKTRGQQVTLSCSPISGHRSVSWYQQTPGQGLQFLFEYFSETQRNKGNFPGRFSGRQFSNSRSEMNVSTLELGDSALYLCASSPVPTGNSQPQHFGDGTRLSIL.

This clone was seen once. The chain couples TRBV6-2 or TRBV6-3 to TRBJ2-7, with unresolved D. Trimming removed 6 bases at V and 1 base at J, with 7 bases between. Germline CDR1 MNHEY, CDR2 SVGEGT. There are 12 residues in the CDR3. The DNA of the CDR3 is TGTGCCAGCAGCCGAGCATCCTACGAGCAGTACTTC. It yields the protein CASSRASYEQYF.

The rearrangement links TRBV14 to TRBJ1-2; D gene unclear. The CDR3 has 12 amino acids. Germline V gives CDR1 SGHDN, CDR2 FVKESK. V was cut by 4 bases and J by 6 bases, with 9 bases left in between. CDR3 DNA sequence: TGTGCCAGCAGCCGCCCCGGGGATGGCTACACCTTC. This gives the protein CASSRPGDGYTF. The full variable domain, in which reference TRBV14 and TRBJ1-2 provide the parts outside the CDR3, is EAGVTQFPSHSVIEKGQTVTLRCDPISGHDNLYWYRRVMGKEIKFLLHFVKESKQDESGMPNNRFLAERTGGTYSTLKVQPAELEDSGVYFCASSRPGDGYTFGSGTRLTVV.

Here the CDR3 reads CASTGAGNTIYF. In nucleotides, the CDR3 is TGTGCCAGCACGGGGGCTGGAAACACCATATATTTT. This rearrangement joins TRBV28 to TRBJ1-3, with D perhaps TRBD1 (5 bases). CDR1 and CDR2 (germline): MDHEN, SYDVKM. The CDR3 covers 12 residues. V was shortened by 7 bases and J by 2 bases, with 6 bases between the two germline ends.

The chain joins TRBV7-2 to TRBJ2-1, with D possibly TRBD1 on 5 matching bases. Trimming removed 5 bases from V and 5 bases from J, with 19 bases in between. This CDR3 is 16 amino acids long. CDR1 and CDR2 from the germline V gene are SGHTA and FQGNSA. The CDR3 DNA follows: TGTGCCAGCAGCCCCCTAGGAACCAGGGTGGACAATGAGCAGTTCTTC. Its translation is CASSPLGTRVDNEQFF.

The genes are TRBV2 and TRBJ1-4; 7 bases are a match to TRBD1. The germline V gene has CDR1 SNHLY and CDR2 FYNNEI. V lost 2 bases, J lost 11 bases, and 8 bases stayed unmatched. The CDR3 covers 14 residues. The CDR3 reads CASSEYRGSDKLFF. The CDR3 coding sequence is TGTGCCAGCAGTGAATACAGGGGCTCTGACAAACTGTTTTTT.

The chain is built from TRBV7-9 and TRBJ1-3, with a weak D call TRBD1 (6 bases). V was cut by 2 bases and J by 0 bases, with 14 bases left in between. The V gene's germline CDR1 is SEHNR and CDR2 FQNEAQ (reference sequence). The CDR3 has 17 residues. In DNA form, the CDR3 reads TGTGCCAGCAGCTTAAAGAGAGGACAGAGCTCTGGAAACACCATATATTTT. Its translation: CASSLKRGQSSGNTIYF. The full variable domain, in which reference TRBV7-9 and TRBJ1-3 provide the parts outside the CDR3, is DTGVSQNPRHKITKRGQNVTFRCDPISEHNRLYWYRQTLGQGPEFLTYFQNEAQLEKSRLLSDRFSAERPKGSFSTLEIQRTEQGDSAMYLCASSLKRGQSSGNTIYFGEGSWLTVV.

The rearrangement joins TRBV7-2 to TRBJ2-2; TRBD1 aligns across 8 bases. Unmatched junction bases numbered 1, after V lost 0 bases and J lost 4 bases. The CDR3 has 15 residues. CDR1 is SGHTA and CDR2 is FQGNSA in the germline V gene. In DNA, the CDR3 is TGTGCCAGCAGCTTAGCCCAGGGGGCCACCGGGGAGCTGTTTTTT. It is translated as CASSLAQGATGELFF. Full variable domain (missing parts from reference TRBV7-2 and TRBJ2-2): GAGVSQSPSNKVTEKGKDVELRCDPISGHTALYWYRQSLGQGLEFLIYFQGNSAPDKSGLPSDRFSAERTGGSVSTLTIQRTQQEDSAVYLCASSLAQGATGELFFGEGSRLTVL.

The rearrangement links TRBV2 to TRBJ2-7, with a possible D match to TRBD1 (6 bases). CDR1 is SNHLY, CDR2 FYNNEI, per germline. The CDR3 covers 14 residues. V was pared by 3 bases and J by 3 bases, with 12 bases between. CDR3 nucleotides: TGTGCCAGCAGTGACCGGGACACAAACTACGAGCAGTACTTC. It is translated as CASSDRDTNYEQYF.

This rearrangement joins TRBV28 to TRBJ2-7; D gene ambiguous. The CDR3 extends over 15 amino acids. Germline V gives CDR1 MDHEN, CDR2 SYDVKM. V lost 3 bases and J lost 2, with 14 bases in between. The CDR3 nucleotides are TGTGCCAGCAGTTTTGGTAACCCCCACACCTACGAGCAGTACTTC. Its protein product is CASSFGNPHTYEQYF. Full variable domain (missing parts from reference TRBV28 and TRBJ2-7): DVKVTQSSRYLVKRTGEKVFLECVQDMDHENMFWYRQDPGLGLRLIYFSYDVKMKEKGDIPEGYSVSREKKERFSLILESASTNQTSMYLCASSFGNPHTYEQYFGPGTRLTVT.

This chain connects TRBV19 to TRBJ2-5, with a tentative D call TRBD1 (6 bases). Germline-derived CDR1 and CDR2 are LNHDA and SQIVND (reference sequence). V lost 4 bases and J lost 2, with 11 bases in between. The CDR3 consists of 14 residues. The CDR3 DNA follows: TGTGCCAGTAGTAACAGGGTGCCTCAAGAGACCCAGTACTTC. It codes for CASSNRVPQETQYF.

This CDR3 reads CASSPVSYYGYTF. CDR3 DNA: TGTGCCAGCAGCCCGGTCTCGTACTATGGCTACACCTTC. The chain joins TRBV14 to TRBJ1-2; D is unresolved. V was cut by 4 bases and J by 3 bases, with 9 bases left in between. CDR3 size: 13 residues. Germline CDR1 is SGHDN and CDR2 is FVKESK.

The rearrangement joins TRBV5-5 to TRBJ1-2; 8 bases line up with TRBD1. The V and J ends lost 2 bases and 2 bases, in that order; junction bases with no gene match: 2. The germline gives CDR1 SGHKS, CDR2 YYEKEE (reference sequence). The CDR3 sequence is 14 residues long. CDR3 sequence reads: CASSFGQGNYGYTF. CDR3 bases: TGTGCCAGCAGCTTTGGACAGGGAAACTATGGCTACACCTTC. The full variable domain, rest sourced from reference TRBV5-5 and TRBJ1-2, is DAGVTQSPTHLIKTRGQQVTLRCSPISGHKSVSWYQQVLGQGPQFIFQYYEKEERGRGNFPDRFSARQFPNYSSELNVNALLLGDSALYLCASSFGQGNYGYTFGSGTRLTVV.

The chain joins TRBV5-4 to TRBJ1-6; tentative D call: TRBD1 (6 bases). The CDR3 has 14 amino acids. Germline V gene data show CDR1 as SGHNT and CDR2 as YYREEE (reference sequence). V was pared by 5 bases and J by 13 bases, with 19 bases between. The CDR3 nucleotides read TGTGCCAGCAGAAGCTCCGGGACAAACAGTCCCCTCCACTTT. It codes for CASRSSGTNSPLHF.

V gene TRBV28 combines with J gene TRBJ1-5; the match to TRBD1 covers 10 bases. CDR3 length equals 17 residues. Trimming took 4 bases from V and 0 from J; bases not matched to a gene: 6. Germline loops: CDR1 MDHEN, CDR2 SYDVKM. The DNA for the CDR3 is TGTGCCAGCAGTTCGGACAGGGGGGCCTATAGCAATCAGCCCCAGCATTTT. This gives the protein CASSSDRGAYSNQPQHF.

The chain carries TRBV14 and TRBJ1-2; 8 nucleotides line up with TRBD1. V shed 4 bases, J shed 8 bases, and the junction held 12 bases outside the gene matches. This CDR3 is built from 15 residues. Germline loops: CDR1 SGHDN, CDR2 FVKESK. CDR3 in amino acids: CASSLGFQGARGYTF. CDR3 nucleotides: TGTGCCAGCAGCCTAGGATTTCAGGGGGCGAGAGGCTACACCTTC.

The CDR3 sequence: CATSDFRGHEQYF. CDR3 nucleotide sequence: TGTGCCACCAGTGATTTCAGGGGGCACGAGCAGTACTTC. The chain carries TRBV24-1 and TRBJ2-7; 8 bases map to TRBD1. The CDR3 is 13 amino acids. The germline V gene encodes CDR1 KGHDR and CDR2 SFDVKD. V was clipped by 1 base and J by 5 bases; unmatched bases: 0.

The rearrangement links TRBV7-2 to TRBJ1-2; TRBD1 is a possible D gene (6 bases). The CDR3 is 14 amino acids. The ends were cut back, 5 bases at V and 8 bases at J, with 18 bases in the middle. Per the germline V gene, CDR1 is SGHTA and CDR2 is FQGNSA. Here the CDR3 reads CASSPPGVTGGYTF. DNA of the CDR3: TGTGCCAGCAGCCCACCCGGAGTCACAGGGGGCTACACCTTC.